These T cell receptor beta chains were read from a single sample in a study of T cells in narcolepsy. The method was immunoSEQ multiplex PCR; TCRdb's version includes in-frame clones alone and lacks a portion of them. The sample shows about 31,000 clones, around 80% of them seen only once. Sequenced input: CD45RA- memory CD4+ T cells from PBMCs. Source of these receptors: a human donor with narcolepsy. Both conserved end residues are part of each CDR3. The D gene is left open where the match is weak. For some rows the clone size is stated as once, few or many, or as a class when expanded; others skip it.

V gene: TRBV11-1; D gene: TRBD2; J gene: TRBJ2-1; clone size: .; CDR3 DNA: TGTGCCAGCAGCTTAATTACTAGCGGGAGGGGGAATGAGCAGTTCTTC; CDR3 protein: CASSLITSGRGNEQFF
V gene: TRBV2; D gene: .; J gene: TRBJ2-2; clone size: .; CDR3 DNA: TGTGCCAGCAGTGGACGGCAGATGGGTGGGGAGCTGTTTTTT; CDR3 protein: CASSGRQMGGELFF
V gene: TRBV7-9; D gene: TRBD1; J gene: TRBJ2-7; clone size: .; CDR3 DNA: TGTGCCAGCAGCCCCTTAGGACAGGGCGATCGGTCCTACGAGCAGTACTTC; CDR3 protein: CASSPLGQGDRSYEQYF
V gene: TRBV5-6; D gene: .; J gene: TRBJ1-2; clone size: .; CDR3 DNA: TGTGCCAGCAGCTTGGGATCGTATAACTATGGCTACACCTTC; CDR3 protein: CASSLGSYNYGYTF
V gene: TRBV5-3; D gene: .; J gene: TRBJ1-1; clone size: .; CDR3 DNA: TGTGCCAGAAGCCAGACTGAAGACGGCATGGAGACTGAAGCTTTCTTT; CDR3 protein: CARSQTEDGMETEAFF
V gene: TRBV11-1; D gene: TRBD1; J gene: TRBJ2-1; clone size: .; CDR3 DNA: TGTGCCAGCAGGCGACAGGGCTCCCAGTTCTTC; CDR3 protein: CASRRQGSQFF
V gene: TRBV11-3; D gene: .; J gene: TRBJ2-2; clone size: .; CDR3 DNA: TGTGCCAGCAGCCGTGGTAACACCGGGGAGCTGTTTTTT; CDR3 protein: CASSRGNTGELFF
V gene: TRBV5-4; D gene: .; J gene: TRBJ2-7; clone size: .; CDR3 DNA: TGTGCCAGCAGCGAACCCGGCCCTGTGGGTCTCGAGCAGTACTTC; CDR3 protein: CASSEPGPVGLEQYF
V gene: TRBV5-1; D gene: .; J gene: TRBJ1-1; clone size: .; CDR3 DNA: TGCGCCAGCAGCTTACGGGGGAACACTGAAGCTTTCTTT; CDR3 protein: CASSLRGNTEAFF
V gene: TRBV2; D gene: .; J gene: TRBJ2-5; clone size: .; CDR3 DNA: TGTGCCAGCAGTGAAGACTTTGGGGGCCAAGAGACCCAGTACTTC; CDR3 protein: CASSEDFGGQETQYF
V gene: TRBV5-4; D gene: .; J gene: TRBJ2-5; clone size: .; CDR3 DNA: TGTGCCAGCACCCCGACCGGGTTGGAGACCCAGTACTTC; CDR3 protein: CASTPTGLETQYF
V gene: TRBV14; D gene: .; J gene: TRBJ1-2; clone size: few; CDR3 DNA: TGTGCCAGCAGCCAAGATGTCAGGGGACTCTATGGCTACACCTTC; CDR3 protein: CASSQDVRGLYGYTF
V gene: TRBV25-1; D gene: TRBD2; J gene: TRBJ2-2; clone size: .; CDR3 DNA: TGTGCCAGCAGTGAATATAGATCTCGACTAGCGGGAGATAAGCTGTTTTTT; CDR3 protein: CASSEYRSRLAGDKLFF
V gene: TRBV19; D gene: .; J gene: TRBJ2-7; clone size: .; CDR3 DNA: TGTGCCAGTATTCGTCTCCACCTTGTCGAGCAGTACTTC; CDR3 protein: CASIRLHLVEQYF
V gene: TRBV10-3; D gene: TRBD1; J gene: TRBJ2-7; clone size: .; CDR3 DNA: TGTGCCATCTCCCCCTCCTTGGTGACAGGGAAAGTACGCGAGCAGTACTTC; CDR3 protein: CAISPSLVTGKVREQYF
V gene: TRBV7-8; D gene: .; J gene: TRBJ2-1; clone size: .; CDR3 DNA: TGTGCCAGCAGCTTAAGTGTCGAGAAGCATGAGCAGTTCTTC; CDR3 protein: CASSLSVEKHEQFF
V gene: TRBV9; D gene: .; J gene: TRBJ1-2; clone size: .; CDR3 DNA: TGTGCCAGCAGCGTAGCGGTGATAGGGGACGGCTACACCTTC; CDR3 protein: CASSVAVIGDGYTF
V gene: TRBV7-9; D gene: .; J gene: TRBJ1-5; clone size: .; CDR3 DNA: TGTGCCAGCAGCTTAGCCACACAGGGATTAAAGCCCCAGCATTTT; CDR3 protein: CASSLATQGLKPQHF
V gene: TRBV18; D gene: .; J gene: TRBJ2-7; clone size: .; CDR3 DNA: TGTGCCAGCTCCTTCGGGCCCTACGAGCAGTACTTC; CDR3 protein: CASSFGPYEQYF
V gene: TRBV5-1; D gene: TRBD1; J gene: TRBJ1-1; clone size: .; CDR3 DNA: TGCGCCAGCAGACTCGGACAGGGGGCGGCTATGGTCTTT; CDR3 protein: CASRLGQGAAMVF
V gene: TRBV6-6; D gene: .; J gene: TRBJ2-7; clone size: .; CDR3 DNA: TGTGCCAGCGGGTCGCCGGGAGCGTCCTACGAGCAGTACTTC; CDR3 protein: CASGSPGASYEQYF
V gene: TRBV9; D gene: TRBD1; J gene: TRBJ2-1; clone size: .; CDR3 DNA: TGTGCCAGCAGCCCCCGGGACAGATCCTACAATGAGCAGTTCTTC; CDR3 protein: CASSPRDRSYNEQFF
V gene: TRBV10-1; D gene: TRBD1; J gene: TRBJ1-2; clone size: .; CDR3 DNA: TGCGCCAGCAGTGATCAGGGGGTAAGGGGTGGCTACACCTTC; CDR3 protein: CASSDQGVRGGYTF
V gene: TRBV6-1; D gene: .; J gene: TRBJ2-7; clone size: .; CDR3 DNA: TGTGCCAGCAGTGAAGGGAGGGTTGGCATCGAGCAGTACTTC; CDR3 protein: CASSEGRVGIEQYF
V gene: TRBV6-1; D gene: .; J gene: TRBJ1-5; clone size: .; CDR3 DNA: TGTGCCAGCAGTGAATTAGACCCTCTGGGCGCCCAGCATTTT; CDR3 protein: CASSELDPLGAQHF
V gene: TRBV6-6; D gene: TRBD1; J gene: TRBJ1-3; clone size: .; CDR3 DNA: TGTGCCAGCAGATGGGAGTTGACAGGGTGGAGAAACACCATATATTTT; CDR3 protein: CASRWELTGWRNTIYF